The source of this TCR beta chain is a study of molecular identifiers for immune sequencing clone quantification. Overall study context: Five aliquots were made in replicates from the RNA of 20,000 or 100,000 naive CD8 cells, and four were sequenced.

Study-level results: Over 97% of effector molecules, but under 1% in naive cells, were held by clones with more than 20 RNA copies. In cases of identical TCR molecules sharing a barcode, highly expanded clone sizes could be underestimated.

About this clonotype itself: Antigen specificity is unknown. A junction end diverges from the germline sequence, so it may reflect a read error.

MiXCR, applied by TCRdb to the PCR reads, yields one record per CDR3 protein. This table holds about 510,000 distinct CDR3 sequences, less than 30% found once. The germline V gene encodes CDR1 MNHEY and CDR2 SMNVEV (reference sequence). The CDR3 has 16 residues. Sequenced input: naive CD8+ T cells from blood, with Jurkat cell RNA spiked in. The subset here: FACS-sorted CD8+CD4-CCR7+CD45RA+ naive T cells. The TCR originated in a human donor in good health. Some libraries in this study had Jurkat cell RNA spiked in. The rearrangement joins TRBV27 to TRBJ1-1; D uncertain. The CDR3 sequence: CATSGVGPWENTEAFF. DNA for the CDR3: TGTGCCACCAGTGGGGTGGGTCCTTGGGAAAACACTGAAGCTTTCTTT.